This TCR beta chain was profiled in a study of blood T cell repertoires in COVID-19. TCRdb's copy holds only in-frame clones and misses some; the assay was immunoSEQ multiplex PCR. Here the sample spans under 300,000 clones, 85% being singletons. Recruitment covered about 25 US areas and drew participants whose ages spanned roughly 18 to 100 years. The germline gives CDR1 LGHNT, CDR2 FRNRAP. The V gene end was trimmed by 0 bases and the J gene end by 0 bases; junction bases not matched to a gene: 10. The CDR3 has 19 residues. A single count supports this clone. The chain is built from TRBV12-5 and TRBJ1-5; 8 bases are a match to TRBD1. The sequenced sample was PBMCs or T cells enriched from blood (not recorded which). This TCR came from a woman in her forties or fifties who had been exposed to COVID-19. As DNA, the CDR3 is TGTGCTAGTGGTTTGGTACACAAGACAGGGGAAAATAGCAATCAGCCCCAGCATTTT. This codes for CASGLVHKTGENSNQPQHF.